The sequence of this T cell receptor (beta chain) was determined in a study of Graves' ophthalmopathy and Graves' hyperthyroidism. For the study at large: If no ophthalmopathy appeared within 18 months of follow-up, hyperthyroidism was termed stable. The study's findings and limits: Most clonotypes expanded in thyroid above 0.001 frequency were present in blood too. Ophthalmopathy was separated from stable hyperthyroidism by a 13-signature model with 87.88% sensitivity and about 79% specificity.

This clonotype was picked up many times. Its antigen is not known. With 1 base removed from V and 0 bases from J, the gap between germline ends came to 12 bases. The length of the CDR3 is 16 residues. Germline CDR1 reads LNHNV; CDR2 reads YYDKDF (reference sequence). Researchers turned away patients with other autoimmune diseases, uncontrolled infections, pregnancy or lactation. Amplification targeted the TCR beta CDR3 regions, with RNA transcripts as the source material. RT-PCR with HTBI primers came first, then second-round multiplex PCR. TCRdb itself ran the multiplex PCR reads through MiXCR, one entry per CDR3 protein. The sample includes around 1.1 million distinct CDR3 sequences, less than 45% seen only once; the top ten take approximately 12%.

The clonotype originates from an adult man with Graves' hyperthyroidism. This chain joins TRBV15 and TRBJ2-5; perhaps D is TRBD1 or TRBD2 (5 bases each). The sequencing sample was made of peripheral blood or thyroid tissue (not recorded which). The CDR3 DNA follows: TGTGCCACCAGCAGAGGGGAGACAGATTACCAAGAGACCCAGTACTTC. This translates into CATSRGETDYQETQYF.